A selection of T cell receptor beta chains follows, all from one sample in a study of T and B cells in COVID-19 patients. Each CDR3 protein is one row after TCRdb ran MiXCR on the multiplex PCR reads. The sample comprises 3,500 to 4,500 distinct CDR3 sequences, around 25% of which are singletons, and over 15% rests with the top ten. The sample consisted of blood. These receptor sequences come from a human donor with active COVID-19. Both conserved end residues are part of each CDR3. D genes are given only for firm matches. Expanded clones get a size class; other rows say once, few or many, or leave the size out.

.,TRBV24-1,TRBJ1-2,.,TGTGCCACCAGTGGCGGTTATGGCTACACCTTC,CATSGGYGYTF
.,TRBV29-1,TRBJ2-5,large,TGCAGCGTCGGACTGCCGGAGACCCAGTACTTC,CSVGLPETQYF
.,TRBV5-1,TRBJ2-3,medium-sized,TGCGCCAGCAGGCCCATAGAGGCTGGCACAGATACGCAGTATTTT,CASRPIEAGTDTQYF
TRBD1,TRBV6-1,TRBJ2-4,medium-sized,TGTGCCAGCCATCTCGACAGGGGTGACATTCAGTACTTC,CASHLDRGDIQYF
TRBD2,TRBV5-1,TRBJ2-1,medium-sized,TGCGCCAGCAGCGACCCGGGACTAGGTAACAATGAGCAGTTCTTC,CASSDPGLGNNEQFF
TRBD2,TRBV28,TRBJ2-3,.,TGTGCCGGGGGGGAGGGCACGAGCACAGATACGCAGTATTTT,CAGGEGTSTDTQYF
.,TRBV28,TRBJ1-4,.,TGTGCCAGCAGTCCCCCCACAGGGTTCAGTAATGAAAAACTGTTTTTT,CASSPPTGFSNEKLFF
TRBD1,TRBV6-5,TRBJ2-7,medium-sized,TGTGCCAGCAGTAGGGGGCTCGGCGAGCAGTACTTC,CASSRGLGEQYF
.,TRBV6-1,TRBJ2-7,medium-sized,TGTGCCAGCAGTGAACTTAGGTTGGAGCAGTACTTC,CASSELRLEQYF
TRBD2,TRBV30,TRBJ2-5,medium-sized,TGTGCCTGGAGTGTTAACGGGAGGAGGGGAGACTTC,CAWSVNGRRGDF
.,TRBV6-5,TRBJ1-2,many,TGTGCCACACAGGGCGGGGGCTGGGGCTACACCTTC,CATQGGGWGYTF
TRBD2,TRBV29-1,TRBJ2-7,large,TGCAGCGTCACCGGGACTAGCGGGAGCTACGAGCAGTACTTC,CSVTGTSGSYEQYF
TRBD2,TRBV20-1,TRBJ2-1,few,TGCAGTGCCAGACGACTAGCGGTCTGGGGTGAGCAGTTCTTC,CSARRLAVWGEQFF
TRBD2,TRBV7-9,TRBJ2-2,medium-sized,TGTGCCAGCAGCTTAGACCGGGGGGCCGGGGAGCTGTTTTTT,CASSLDRGAGELFF
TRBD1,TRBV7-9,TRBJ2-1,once,TGTGCCAGCAGCTTAGGGGTCGGGACAGGGGGAACTGAGCAGTTCTTC,CASSLGVGTGGTEQFF
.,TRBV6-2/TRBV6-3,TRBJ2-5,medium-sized,TGTGCCAGCAGTTACCCGCATCGAGCCAGTCAAGAGACCCAGTACTTC,CASSYPHRASQETQYF
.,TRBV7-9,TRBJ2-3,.,TGTGCCAGCAGCCCTTTAATGGGGACAGATACGCAGTATTTT,CASSPLMGTDTQYF
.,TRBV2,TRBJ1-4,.,TGTGCCAGCAGTGAAACAGGTGAAAAACTGTTTTTT,CASSETGEKLFF
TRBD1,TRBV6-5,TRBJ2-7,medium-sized,TGTGCCAGCAGTTACGGGGGACAGAGCGAGGACGAGCAGTACTTC,CASSYGGQSEDEQYF
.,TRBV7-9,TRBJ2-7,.,TGTGCCAGCAGCTTACAGGACTCATCCTACGAGCAGTACTTC,CASSLQDSSYEQYF
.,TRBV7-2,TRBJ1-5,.,TGTGCCAGCAGCTTAGTACACGGCTACAATCAGCCCCAGCATTTT,CASSLVHGYNQPQHF
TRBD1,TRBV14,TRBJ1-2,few,TGTGCCAGCAGCCCTATGGGACAGGGTGGAAACTATGGCTACACCTTC,CASSPMGQGGNYGYTF
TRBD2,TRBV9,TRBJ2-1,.,TGTGCCAGCAGCGTCCGGGACTATAGTGAGCAGTTCTTC,CASSVRDYSEQFF
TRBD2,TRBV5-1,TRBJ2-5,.,TGCGCCAGCAGGACTAGCGGGGGGAGGATGGAGACCCAGTACTTC,CASRTSGGRMETQYF
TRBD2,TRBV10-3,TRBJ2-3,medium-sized,TGTGCCATCAGTCCACCAGGCGGGAGGGGAGATACGCAGTATTTT,CAISPPGGRGDTQYF
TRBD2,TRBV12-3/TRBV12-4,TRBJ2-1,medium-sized,TGTGCCAGTAAAAAAGCGGGGGGGCCCTTCTCTGAGCAGTTCTTC,CASKKAGGPFSEQFF
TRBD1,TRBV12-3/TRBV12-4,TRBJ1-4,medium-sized,TGTGCCAGCACCAGGGACAGGGCGGGTGAAAAACTGTTTTTT,CASTRDRAGEKLFF
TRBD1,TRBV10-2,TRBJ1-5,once,TGCGCCAGCAACGAACAGGGGAATCAGCCCCAGCATTTT,CASNEQGNQPQHF
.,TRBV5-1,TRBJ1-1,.,TGCGCCAGCAGGGGGATTTTGAACACTGAAGCTTTCTTT,CASRGILNTEAFF
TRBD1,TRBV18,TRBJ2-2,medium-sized,TGTGCCAGCTCACAAGGACAGGGGCGCGGCACCGGGGAGCTGTTTTTT,CASSQGQGRGTGELFF
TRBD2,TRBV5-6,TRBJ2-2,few,TGTGCCAGCAGAGAGCCCCGACTAGCGACGAACACCGGGGAGCTGTTTTTT,CASREPRLATNTGELFF
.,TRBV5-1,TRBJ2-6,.,TGCGCCAGCAGCTTGAATCCGGGGCTTGGGGCCAACGTCCTGACTTTC,CASSLNPGLGANVLTF